This T cell receptor beta chain was sequenced during a study of blood T cell repertoires in COVID-19. Study at large: Samples representing acute and convalescent COVID-19 were sourced from the United States, Italy and Spain. Sources were T cells, B-cell-depleted T cells, or PBMCs; the material itself was cDNA or gDNA.

Under the authors' procedure: Using reference gene primer amplification, nucleated cell counts were estimated. TCRdb keeps only in-frame clones here, not all; method: immunoSEQ multiplex PCR. Clone size and the V and J calls come from that table; the DNA yielded D and trimming. The top ten hold 1.1% of the sample, which has about 190,000 clones, around nine tenths seen once. V shed 3 bases and J shed 4 bases, with 15 bases lying between them. This CDR3 contains 15 residues. Germline assignment: CDR1 MDHEN and CDR2 SYDVKM. The sequenced sample was peripheral blood. The sequence derives from a man aged 25-40 years with acute or convalescent COVID-19. The J gene is TRBJ1-2, the V gene TRBV28; weak D call: TRBD1 (5 bases). Written as DNA, the CDR3 is TGTGCCAGCAGTTTCTTCGACAGAGTCCCCTATGGCTACACCTTC. Amino acids: CASSFFDRVPYGYTF.